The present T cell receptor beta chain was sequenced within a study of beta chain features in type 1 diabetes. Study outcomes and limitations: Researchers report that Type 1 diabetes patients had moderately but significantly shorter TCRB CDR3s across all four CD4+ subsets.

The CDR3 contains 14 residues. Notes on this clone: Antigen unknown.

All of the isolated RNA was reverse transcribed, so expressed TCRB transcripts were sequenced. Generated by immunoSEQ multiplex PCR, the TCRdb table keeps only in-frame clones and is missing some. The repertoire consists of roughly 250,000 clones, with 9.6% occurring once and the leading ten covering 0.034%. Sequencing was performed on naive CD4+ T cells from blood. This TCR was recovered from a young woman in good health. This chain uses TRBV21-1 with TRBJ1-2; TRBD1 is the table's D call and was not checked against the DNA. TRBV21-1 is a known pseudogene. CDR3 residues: CASSASQGVYGYTF. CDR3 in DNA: TGTGCCAGCAGCGCCTCACAGGGGGTCTATGGCTACACCTTC.